These 14 T cell receptor beta chains share one sample of origin, sequenced in a study of T-cell reconstitution after alpha-beta-depleted transplantation in children. General study findings and limits: When one year had passed after transplant, most T-cell counts and diversity came from newly produced T cells.

This sample's TCRbeta library carried unique molecular identifier barcodes. One entry per CDR3 protein, called by TCRdb with MiXCR from the PCR reads. The sample consists of approximately 300,000 distinct CDR3 sequences, roughly 7.8% of them appearing once. These receptors' antigens are unknown. The input for sequencing was peripheral blood, taken 360 days after TCRalphabeta/CD19-depleted stem cell transplant. The source of these receptors is a female patient aged 2 to 10 who had a stem cell transplant for Fanconi anemia, so the T cells may come from the graft donor.

This clonotype showed up just a few times. CDR3 amino acids: CASSSGLAGPETQYF. The CDR3 DNA reads as TGCGCCAGCAGCTCGGGACTAGCGGGGCCTGAGACCCAGTACTTC. The chain uses TRBV5-1 and TRBJ2-5; TRBD2 aligns across 13 bases. V lost 3 bases, J lost 5 bases, and 4 bases stayed unmatched. The CDR3 sequence is 15 residues long. From germline, CDR1 is SGHRS and CDR2 YFSETQ.

This clonotype came up many times. The chain uses TRBV12-3 or TRBV12-4 and TRBJ2-5; D possibly uses TRBD1 or TRBD2 (7 bases each). The CDR3 runs 16 residues. V was clipped by 5 bases and J by 3 bases, with 19 bases between them. CDR3 sequence (DNA): TGTGCCAGCAGTAGTCAGGGGGGGCCTCCTAAAGAGACCCAGTACTTC. As protein: CASSSQGGPPKETQYF.

Comment on this clonotype: A junction boundary mismatches the germline segment, possibly from a read error. V gene TRBV25-1 combines with J gene TRBJ2-7; D uncertain. Looked up from germline, CDR1 is MGHDK and CDR2 is SYGVNS. CDR3 size: 9 residues. In nucleotides, the CDR3 is TGTGCCAGCAGTGAAGTGAACGACTTC. Residues: CASSEVNDF.

This clonotype has ten or more counts. This chain uses TRBV5-1 with TRBJ2-3; D ambiguous. The ends were cut back, 3 bases at V and 0 bases at J, with 8 bases in the middle. The CDR3 loop spans 14 amino acids. Germline CDR1 reads SGHRS; CDR2 reads YFSETQ. Written as DNA, the CDR3 is TGCGCCAGCAGCTCACACGCTAGCACAGATACGCAGTATTTT. Protein: CASSSHASTDTQYF.

This clonotype came up many times. The rearrangement uses TRBV6-5 and TRBJ2-3; D gene ambiguous. V gave up 2 bases and J gave up 2 bases, with 17 bases separating them. CDR1 is MNHEY and CDR2 is SVGAGI in the germline V gene. The CDR3 is 17 amino acids. CDR3 in amino acids: CASSYRLGRYYTDTQYF. Written as DNA, the CDR3 is TGTGCCAGCAGTTACAGGCTCGGGCGGTACTACACAGATACGCAGTATTTT.

The chain uses TRBV7-3 and TRBJ2-5; D tentatively fits TRBD1 or TRBD2 (7 bases each). The CDR3 has 15 amino acids. CDR1 is SGHTA, CDR2 FQGTGA, per germline. The germline V and J ends were trimmed by 5 bases and 2 bases, with 15 bases remaining between them. The CDR3 sequence: CASSPRRGGQETQYF. CDR3 in DNA: TGTGCCAGCAGCCCCCGCAGGGGGGGGCAAGAGACCCAGTACTTC.

At least ten counts were recorded for this clonotype. The chain carries TRBV6-1 and TRBJ2-2, with 8 bases lining up with TRBD1. With 4 bases clipped from V and 7 bases from J, the junction kept 5 bases outside the gene matches. The germline gives CDR1 MNHNS, CDR2 SASEGT. There are 14 residues in the CDR3. CDR3 DNA: TGTGCCAGCAGTGGCCAGGGGGCCAACGGGGAGCTGTTTTTT. It is translated as CASSGQGANGELFF.

Ten or more counts support this clonotype. The rearrangement uses TRBV7-9 and TRBJ2-4; D is unresolved. The CDR3 totals 15 residues. Germline V gene sequence: CDR1 SEHNR, CDR2 FQNEAQ (reference sequence). The V end lost 4 bases, the J end lost 0 bases, and 10 bases lay between the germline ends. This CDR3 is CASSSPVLAKNIQYF. CDR3 nucleotides: TGTGCCAGCAGCTCCCCTGTTCTAGCCAAAAACATTCAGTACTTC.

The chain joins TRBV19 to TRBJ2-1, with 9 bases aligning to TRBD2. The CDR3 consists of 17 residues. The ends lost 4 bases at V and 6 bases at J; junction bases unmatched: 13. Germline V gives CDR1 LNHDA, CDR2 SQIVND (reference sequence). DNA of the CDR3: TGTGCCAGTAGTACTAGTGAGGGACTAGCTAATTTCAATGAGCAGTTCTTC. It specifies CASSTSEGLANFNEQFF.

This clonotype was recorded many times. This chain joins TRBV20-1 and TRBJ2-7; the match to TRBD2 covers 10 bases. The germline V gene has CDR1 DFQATT and CDR2 SNEGSKA (reference sequence). The CDR3 covers 14 residues. V shed 5 bases, J shed 3 bases, and the junction held 7 bases outside the gene matches. The CDR3 bases are TGCAGTGCTGCCCTAGCGGGAGTAAGCTACGAGCAGTACTTC. Translating it yields CSAALAGVSYEQYF.

Many counts were recorded for this clonotype. The rearrangement joins TRBV12-3 or TRBV12-4 to TRBJ2-1; 8 bases are a match to TRBD1. J gave up 3 bases and V 4 bases, and 5 bases lay outside the gene matches. The CDR3 spans 15 residues. The CDR3 loop is CASSWDGQGYNEQFF. DNA for the CDR3: TGTGCCAGCAGTTGGGATGGACAGGGCTACAATGAGCAGTTCTTC.

This clonotype was detected a few times. The chain joins TRBV4-3 to TRBJ2-1; 8 nucleotides match TRBD2. The junction had 5 bases not matched to a gene; V was cut back by 3 bases and J by 7 bases. The germline V gene has CDR1 LGHNA and CDR2 YSLEER. The CDR3 totals 14 residues. The CDR3 bases are TGCGCCAGCAGCCACACCAAGCGGGGGAATGAGCAGTTCTTC. Its protein is CASSHTKRGNEQFF.

The genes are TRBV10-3 and TRBJ2-5; 11 nucleotides agree with TRBD2. Germline values: CDR1 ENHRY, CDR2 SYGVKD. Germline trimming cut 5 bases from V and 5 bases from J; bases unmatched to any gene: 10. The CDR3 extends over 16 amino acids. CDR3 coding DNA: TGTGCCATCAGTAGTTTGGCTAGCGGGAGGTATGAGACCCAGTACTTC. Translation: CAISSLASGRYETQYF.

V and J are TRBV19 and TRBJ2-5; D remains ambiguous. CDR1 is LNHDA and CDR2 is SQIVND in the germline V gene (reference sequence). The CDR3 is made up of 14 amino acids. V lost 5 bases and J 1 base, leaving 11 bases between the germline ends. The CDR3 protein is CASSLRRFQETQYF. DNA of the CDR3: TGTGCCAGTAGTTTAAGACGGTTCCAAGAGACCCAGTACTTC.